This note documents a single T cell receptor (beta chain) sequence. Its target is unknown. The PCR made use of 60 Vbeta and 13 Jbeta primers. Generated by immunoSEQ multiplex PCR, the TCRdb table keeps only in-frame clones and is missing some. Of about 180,000 clones in the sample, around 79% were seen once. Healthy bone marrow donors made up the donors. This CDR3 spans 13 amino acids. CDR1 is SGHTA, CDR2 FQGNSA, per germline. The germline V and J ends were trimmed by 2 bases and 5 bases, with 10 bases remaining between them. The sample originates from a study of cytomegalovirus exposure and HLA in healthy donors. Study-level information: Earlier results showed 117 million unique TCR beta sequences derived from some 190 million T cells.

General study results and limits: It was shown in a later analysis that HLA-associated TCR beta chains were more clonally expanded than other, equally common chains.

The TCR originated in a man aged 35 to 55 in good health and CMV-seropositive. The sequencing sample was made of PBMCs. The chain carries TRBV7-2 and TRBJ2-7, with D maybe TRBD2 (5 bases). The CDR3 DNA reads TGTGCCAGCAGCTTATGGGAGTTCAACGAGCAGTACTTC. Translating it yields CASSLWEFNEQYF.